The TCR beta chain described here comes from a study of cytomegalovirus exposure and HLA in healthy donors. Study-level points and caveats: A cluster of highly shared sequence variants was likely a sequencing artifact. Reportedly, HLA-A and HLA-B alleles of most subjects were accurately predicted from TCR beta. Being productive about 90% or about 30% of the time was typical of most TCR beta V segments in an earlier analysis.

Germline assignment: CDR1 MNHEY and CDR2 SVGAGI. The CDR3 consists of 15 residues. V lost 2 bases and J 3 bases, leaving 12 bases between the germline ends. To note about this clone: As yet, its antigen is unknown. The identical CDR3 is also encoded by other nucleotide sequences in the sample.

This PCR relied on a set of 60 Vbeta primers and 13 Jbeta primers. TCRdb keeps only in-frame clones here, not all; method: immunoSEQ multiplex PCR. Among roughly 130,000 clones, around 82% were seen once, and the ten largest hold around 11%. This chain uses TRBV6-5 with TRBJ2-3, with a tentative D call TRBD1 (6 bases). The source material was PBMCs. The TCR comes from a male donor in good health and CMV-seropositive. The DNA for the CDR3 is TGTGCCAGCAGTTACCAGGGGCTAGGGACAGATACGCAGTATTTT. Its translation is CASSYQGLGTDTQYF.